These 14 T cell receptor beta chains came from one sample sequenced in a study of T-cell memory formation after mild COVID-19. TCRdb itself ran the 5' RACE reads through MiXCR, one entry per CDR3 protein. The repertoire holds about 470,000 distinct CDR3 sequences, around a sixth seen once, with roughly 12% in the top ten. Sequencing was done on a sample of PBMCs or a T cell subset sorted from them (not recorded which). The origin of the receptors is an adult woman who had mild COVID-19 (a few samples of this study predate the infection). Cell type and time point are not known.

Only a few counts were recorded for this clonotype. The rearrangement links TRBV20-1 to TRBJ2-7; 14 nucleotides agree with TRBD2. The CDR3 has 17 amino acids. Germline assignment: CDR1 DFQATT and CDR2 SNEGSKA (reference sequence). V was clipped by 6 bases and J by 0 bases; unmatched bases: 10. CDR3 DNA: TGCAGTGCCACGACTAGCGGGAGGGCCGGTCGCTCCTACGAGCAGTACTTC. This gives the protein CSATTSGRAGRSYEQYF.

CDR3 coding DNA: TGTGCCAGCAGTCGGATTGCGGCAGACTCTGGAAACACCATATATTTT. Protein product: CASSRIAADSGNTIYF. This chain connects TRBV6-5 to TRBJ1-3; D call uncertain. Trimming took off 5 bases at V and 0 bases at J, with 14 bases between the two ends. The germline V gene encodes CDR1 MNHEY and CDR2 SVGAGI. The CDR3 length is 16 residues.

CDR3 nucleotides: TGTGCCAGCAGTTCTCACAGGGTAGGATCACCCCTCCACTTT. Protein: CASSSHRVGSPLHF. This rearrangement joins TRBV12-3 or TRBV12-4 to TRBJ1-6, with a weak D call TRBD1 (6 bases). The CDR3 is 14 residues long. Trimming pared 4 bases from V and 10 bases from J, leaving 14 bases between.

In its sample, this clonotype was seen a few times. The chain is built from TRBV18 and TRBJ2-2, with D possibly matching TRBD1 (5 bases). This CDR3 is 14 amino acids long. Trimming pared 3 bases from V and 7 bases from J, leaving 12 bases between. The V gene's germline CDR1 is KGHSH and CDR2 LQKENI. The CDR3 nucleotides are TGTGCCAGCTCACCTACAGGAACCGGCGGGGAGCTGTTTTTT. This codes for CASSPTGTGGELFF.

The chain employs TRBV27 and TRBJ2-7, with D unresolved. Germline lookup yields CDR1 MNHEY and CDR2 SMNVEV (reference sequence). Trimming cost V 5 bases and J 4 bases, with 18 bases left between them. This CDR3 comprises 15 residues. The chain's CDR3 is CASSLTLGAGYEQYF. CDR3 nucleotides: TGTGCCAGCAGTCTGACGCTCGGAGCCGGGTACGAGCAGTACTTC.

This clonotype was seen a single time. The chain employs TRBV6-1 and TRBJ1-4; tentatively, D is TRBD1 (5 bases). The V end was cut by 8 bases, the J end by 0 bases, with 13 bases between. The CDR3 covers 15 residues. Per the germline V gene, CDR1 is MNHNS and CDR2 is SASEGT. The chain's CDR3 is CASLRGRATNEKLFF. The CDR3 nucleotides are TGTGCCAGCTTGAGGGGACGCGCAACTAATGAAAAACTGTTTTTT.

The sample holds a few counts of this clonotype. The gene calls are TRBV24-1 and TRBJ2-2, with D hard to call. V was clipped by 9 bases and J by 15 bases, with 16 bases between them. Germline loops: CDR1 KGHDR, CDR2 SFDVKD. This CDR3 has 11 amino acids. The CDR3 DNA sequence: TGTGCCACCGGAAATGGCCTCGGGTTGTTTTTT. This encodes CATGNGLGLFF.

This clonotype was counted only a few times. The V and J genes are TRBV5-1 and TRBJ2-3; 12 bases fit TRBD2. Germline V gene sequence: CDR1 SGHRS, CDR2 YFSETQ. The trim removed 5 bases at V and 4 bases at J, leaving 11 bases unmatched. This CDR3 region has 17 residues. The CDR3, as DNA: TGCGCCAGCAGATCCCCGAGGACTAGCGGGAAATCAGATACGCAGTATTTT. Its translation: CASRSPRTSGKSDTQYF.

This clonotype appeared a few times. Here the CDR3 reads CASSSPSGRSEQFF. The CDR3 region has the DNA TGTGCCAGCAGCTCACCTAGCGGGAGAAGCGAGCAGTTCTTC. V usage is TRBV5-6 and J usage is TRBJ2-1; 10 nucleotides match TRBD2. In germline, CDR1 is SGHDT, CDR2 YYEEEE. The CDR3 extends over 14 amino acids. The junction had 7 bases not matched to a gene; V was cut back by 3 bases and J by 10 bases.

V and J are TRBV11-1 and TRBJ2-3; D perhaps matches TRBD2 (5 bases). The CDR3 length is 15 residues. Germline V gives CDR1 SGHAT, CDR2 FQDESV (reference sequence). With 0 bases removed from V and 0 bases from J, the gap between germline ends came to 7 bases. CDR3 sequence: CASSLARTSTDTQYF. The CDR3 nucleotides are TGTGCCAGCAGCTTAGCGAGGACTAGCACAGATACGCAGTATTTT.

This clonotype was counted only a few times. J is TRBJ1-1 and V is TRBV11-2, with D perhaps matching TRBD1 (5 bases). V was clipped by 3 bases and J by 2 bases, with 16 bases between them. This CDR3 comprises 16 residues. Germline CDR1 and CDR2: SGHAT and FQNNGV. The CDR3 here is CASSLGPGAGNTEAFF. The DNA of the CDR3 is TGTGCCAGCAGCTTGGGACCTGGGGCCGGCAACACTGAAGCTTTCTTT.

The CDR3 spells CATSDLASRYENTGELFF. DNA for the CDR3: TGTGCCACCAGTGATTTGGCCTCGCGGTACGAGAACACCGGGGAGCTGTTTTTT. V and J are TRBV24-1 and TRBJ2-2; the D is unclear. Trimming took 0 bases from V and 1 from J, leaving 14 bases between them. This CDR3 contains 18 residues. CDR1 is KGHDR, CDR2 SFDVKD, per germline.

This clonotype was counted at least ten times. The chain is built from TRBV7-9 and TRBJ2-7, with D unresolved. The V gene lost 2 bases and the J gene lost 7 bases, with 12 bases spanning the gap. CDR3 length equals 13 residues. Germline CDR1 and CDR2: SEHNR and FQNEAQ (reference sequence). CDR3 amino acids: CASSLSADYEQYF. The CDR3 bases are TGTGCCAGCAGCTTATCGGCGGATTATGAGCAGTACTTC.

The sample holds a few counts of this clonotype. This chain connects TRBV20-1 to TRBJ1-1; a possible D gene is TRBD1 (6 bases). CDR1 and CDR2 (germline): DFQATT, SNEGSKA (reference sequence). The CDR3 runs 13 residues. V was cut by 0 bases and J by 4 bases, with 9 bases left in between. The CDR3 reads CSARDGGATEAFF. DNA of the CDR3: TGCAGTGCTAGAGATGGGGGGGCCACTGAAGCTTTCTTT.